This TCR beta chain stems from a study of somatic mutations in cytotoxic T cells in rheumatoid arthritis. In the study overall: Patient blood (around 31 ml EDTA) was taken immediately after diagnosis and before treatment. T-cell populations stained with V beta antibodies were in some cases flow-sorted at nearly 100% purity, including V beta1+ cells that were sequenced for TCRB. Findings and limits, study-wide: Measured CD8+ T-cell clonality, a value compared between rheumatoid arthritis patients and age-matched healthy controls, did not differ significantly.

About this clone itself: What it binds is not known.

Using immunoSEQ multiplex PCR, the repertoire was profiled, and TCRdb retains in-frame clones only, with some absent. The sample has about 10,000 clones, around 90% seen once. The CDR3 is 16 amino acids. Germline trimming cut 4 bases from V and 3 bases from J; bases unmatched to any gene: 8. The germline V gene encodes CDR1 LGHNA and CDR2 YSLEER. The source is a woman between 18 and 30 years old with rheumatoid arthritis. Material for sequencing was CD8+ T cells sorted from blood. The gene calls are TRBV4-3 and TRBJ2-3, with 9 bases aligning to TRBD1. For the CDR3, the DNA is TGCGCCAGCAGCCCTACCGGGACAGGGTGGACAGATACGCAGTATTTT. Residues: CASSPTGTGWTDTQYF.